The clone carrying this T cell receptor beta chain was seen more than once but under ten times. Its antigen remains unidentified. This entry belongs to a study of beta chain features in type 1 diabetes. Study overall: No patient-donor differences in age, gender, total cells or subset yield.

Findings and caveats of the study: Lower insertion and higher deletion counts appeared at VDJ junctions in type 1 diabetes patients. Relative to healthy donors, patients appeared to have naive, central memory and Treg TCRB repertoires that were more similar. With patients and controls alike, PCR might favor shorter templates to an equal degree.

CDR3 length: 13 residues. With 4 bases removed from V and 9 bases from J, the gap between germline ends came to 15 bases. Germline V CDR1 and CDR2: SGHTS, YDEGEE. The entirety of the isolated RNA underwent reverse transcription, so expressed TCRB transcripts were sequenced. Libraries were prepared by immunoSEQ multiplex PCR; TCRdb keeps only in-frame clonotypes and omits some of them. This table holds some 150,000 clones, roughly 9.7% found once. V is TRBV5-8 and J is TRBJ2-3; D possibly corresponds to TRBD2 (6 bases). Material for sequencing was central memory CD4+ T cells from blood. The TCR comes from a woman aged 40 to 49 in good health. CDR3 amino acids: CASSPSGTLTQYF. CDR3 nucleotides: TGTGCCAGCAGCCCCTCTGGGACTCTGACGCAGTATTTT.